The rows below give T cell receptor beta chains drawn from one sample of a study of a mutant IDH1 vaccine in newly diagnosed glioma. These receptors' antigens are unknown. Generated by immunoSEQ multiplex PCR, the TCRdb table keeps only in-frame clones and is missing some. The sample has about 51,000 clones; around 80% are singletons. Sequencing was performed on PBMCs, taken from a glioma patient whose treatment included an IDH1 peptide vaccine. Receptors originate from a woman between 35 and 50 years old with glioma. The CDR3 runs from the conserved cysteine through the conserved F or W. Fields, in order: V gene, clone size, J gene, D gene, CDR3 protein, CDR3 DNA. A D gene is named only where the DNA matches it firmly. Only part of the rows carry a size: once, few, many, or a class if the clone is expanded.

TRBV4-1	.	TRBJ2-1	.	CASSRRRDHRPYNEQFF	TGCGCCAGCAGCCGGCGGCGGGACCACCGACCCTACAATGAGCAGTTCTTC
TRBV29-1	.	TRBJ2-3	TRBD2	CSVVGGRVADTQYF	TGCAGCGTTGTGGGGGGGAGAGTGGCTGATACGCAGTATTTT
TRBV27	.	TRBJ2-2	.	CASSLTRGAGELFF	TGTGCCAGCAGTTTAACCAGGGGAGCCGGGGAGCTGTTTTTT
TRBV6-1	.	TRBJ2-7	.	CASSEVGYEQYF	TGTGCCAGCAGTGAAGTAGGTTACGAGCAGTACTTC
TRBV13	.	TRBJ2-3	.	CASSLRSDTQYF	TGTGCCAGCAGCTTAAGGTCAGATACGCAGTATTTT
TRBV7-2	.	TRBJ2-7	.	CASSLGVREQYF	TGTGCCAGCAGCTTAGGGGTGCGCGAGCAGTACTTC
TRBV9	.	TRBJ2-1	.	CASSVANEQFF	TGTGCCAGCAGCGTAGCCAATGAGCAGTTCTTC
TRBV29-1	.	TRBJ1-2	.	CSVDSLVGGKYGYTF	TGCAGCGTTGACAGCCTGGTGGGGGGCAAGTATGGCTACACCTTC
TRBV2	.	TRBJ1-1	TRBD1	CASRYDRAPNTEAFF	TGTGCCAGCAGATACGACAGGGCCCCGAACACTGAAGCTTTCTTT
TRBV7-9	.	TRBJ1-1	.	CASTLAWNTEAFF	TGTGCCAGCACCCTCGCCTGGAACACTGAAGCTTTCTTT
TRBV9	.	TRBJ2-2	.	CASSAPGGRSTGELFF	TGTGCCAGCAGCGCCCCCGGGGGACGGTCCACCGGGGAGCTGTTTTTT
TRBV7-9	.	TRBJ2-6	TRBD2	CASSSDLAGPGANVLTF	TGTGCCAGCAGCTCAGACTTAGCGGGCCCTGGGGCCAACGTCCTGACTTTC
TRBV19	.	TRBJ1-3	.	CASTLQGHPDSGNTIYF	TGTGCCAGTACCCTACAGGGTCACCCTGACTCTGGAAACACCATATATTTT
TRBV11-2	.	TRBJ2-7	.	CASSLGWGSSYEQYF	TGTGCCAGCAGCTTAGGGTGGGGTTCCTCCTACGAGCAGTACTTC
TRBV7-9	.	TRBJ2-7	.	CASSLDRDEQYF	TGTGCCAGCAGCTTAGACAGGGACGAGCAGTACTTC
TRBV6-6	.	TRBJ2-5	.	CASSTGLEETQYF	TGTGCCAGCAGTACAGGACTGGAAGAGACCCAGTACTTC
TRBV29-1	.	TRBJ1-3	.	CSVVLSGSGNTIYF	TGCAGCGTTGTGTTATCAGGCTCTGGAAACACCATATATTTT
TRBV2	few	TRBJ1-5	.	CASRMGGNQPQHF	TGTGCCAGCAGAATGGGGGGCAATCAGCCCCAGCATTTT
TRBV5-6	.	TRBJ2-7	.	CASSFGGIRRNEQYF	TGTGCCAGCAGCTTCGGAGGGATTAGAAGGAACGAGCAGTACTTC
TRBV14	.	TRBJ1-2	.	CASSQVPRGDYGYTF	TGTGCCAGCAGCCAAGTCCCCAGGGGAGACTATGGCTACACCTTC
TRBV25-1	.	TRBJ2-5	.	CASGGRLSQETQYF	TGTGCCAGCGGTGGCAGACTTTCCCAAGAGACCCAGTACTTC
TRBV5-1	.	TRBJ2-7	.	CASSLVSNGFREQYF	TGCGCCAGCAGCTTGGTGTCGAATGGTTTTAGGGAGCAGTACTTC
TRBV7-7	.	TRBJ2-1	.	CASSFSWGPINEQFF	TGTGCTAGCAGCTTTAGTTGGGGGCCTATCAATGAGCAGTTCTTC
TRBV30	.	TRBJ1-1	.	CAWSGLGGSTEAFF	TGTGCCTGGAGTGGTCTGGGGGGTTCGACTGAAGCTTTCTTT
TRBV2	.	TRBJ2-1	TRBD2	CASSGGGADNEQFF	TGTGCCAGCAGTGGCGGGGGAGCGGACAATGAGCAGTTCTTC
TRBV7-6	.	TRBJ2-1	.	CASSSGLYNEQFF	TGTGCCAGCAGCTCGGGACTCTACAATGAGCAGTTCTTC
TRBV6-5	.	TRBJ2-7	.	CASSYSEGSGSYEQYF	TGTGCCAGCAGTTACTCGGAGGGGTCTGGGTCCTACGAGCAGTACTTC
TRBV12-5	.	TRBJ1-6	.	CASGLVRTPNSPLHF	TGTGCTAGTGGTTTGGTACGCACACCGAATTCACCCCTCCACTTT
TRBV27	once	TRBJ2-5	TRBD2	CASSSSRTSGGLLRTQYF	TGTGCCAGCAGTTCCTCTCGGACTAGCGGGGGGCTGCTTAGGACCCAGTACTTC
TRBV19	.	TRBJ2-7	.	CASSISSYEQYF	TGTGCCAGTAGTATCTCCTCCTACGAGCAGTACTTC
TRBV5-5	.	TRBJ1-1	.	CASSPGTRNTEAFF	TGTGCCAGCAGCCCGGGGACACGGAACACTGAAGCTTTCTTT
TRBV11-2	.	TRBJ2-7	.	CASSLMENEQYF	TGTGCCAGCAGCTTGATGGAAAACGAGCAGTACTTC
TRBV2	.	TRBJ1-6	TRBD1	CASSGQGDSPLHF	TGTGCCAGCTCTGGACAGGGCGATTCACCCCTCCACTTT
TRBV25-1	.	TRBJ1-2	.	CASSERGNYGYTF	TGTGCCAGCAGTGAGCGAGGGAACTATGGCTACACCTTC
TRBV28	few	TRBJ1-1	.	CASKEGRTEAFF	TGTGCCAGCAAAGAGGGCCGCACTGAAGCTTTCTTT
TRBV18	few	TRBJ1-6	.	CASSVRDISPLHF	TGTGCCAGCTCAGTCCGGGACATTTCACCCCTCCACTTT
TRBV23-1	.	TRBJ1-5	.	CASPQPRVQHGNQPQHF	TGCGCCAGCCCACAGCCGCGGGTACAGCATGGCAATCAGCCCCAGCATTTT
TRBV7-3	.	TRBJ2-2	.	CASGGPTNTGELFF	TGTGCCAGCGGGGGCCCGACGAACACCGGGGAGCTGTTTTTT
TRBV5-1	.	TRBJ1-4	.	CASSLGDGGTGEKLFF	TGCGCCAGCAGCTTGGGTGATGGGGGGACGGGTGAAAAACTGTTTTTT
TRBV30	.	TRBJ2-5	TRBD1	CAWSRDRGRETQYF	TGTGCCTGGAGCCGGGACAGGGGAAGAGAGACCCAGTACTTC
TRBV27	once	TRBJ1-6	.	CASFAAGALHF	TGTGCCAGCTTTGCGGCAGGGGCCCTCCACTTT
TRBV6-5	.	TRBJ2-3	.	CASSYSSAGGTDTQYF	TGTGCCAGCAGTTACTCGTCCGCCGGGGGCACAGATACGCAGTATTTT
TRBV7-9	once	TRBJ1-1	.	CASRRGGGGTEAFF	TGTGCCAGCAGGCGAGGGGGGGGCGGGACTGAAGCTTTCTTT
TRBV4-3	few	TRBJ2-7	TRBD2	CASSQAGLADYEQYF	TGCGCCAGCAGCCAAGCAGGACTAGCGGATTACGAGCAGTACTTC
TRBV21-1	.	TRBJ1-1	.	CASSHEARVWLDTEAFF	TGTGCCAGCAGCCACGAGGCCCGAGTGTGGTTGGACACTGAAGCTTTCTTT